These 4 T cell receptor beta chains were all obtained from the same sample, sequenced in a study of OX40 agonist ivuxolimab in advanced cancers. Sequencing was performed with immunoSEQ multiplex PCR; in TCRdb, only in-frame clones are kept and a portion is missing. The sample has some 80,000 clones; approximately 90% are singletons. Source: CD4+ or CD8+ T cells sorted from blood, taken in a trial of the OX40 agonist ivuxolimab. Every receptor here comes from an adult with an advanced solid tumor such as melanoma, head and neck, liver or kidney cancer.

V is TRBV7-2 and J is TRBJ2-1; the D is unclear. From germline, CDR1 is SGHTA and CDR2 FQGNSA. The V end was cut by 2 bases, the J end by 2 bases, with 10 bases between. The CDR3 extends over 15 amino acids. The CDR3 reads CASSLTAVTYNEQFF. As DNA, the CDR3 is TGTGCCAGCAGCTTAACAGCCGTAACCTACAATGAGCAGTTCTTC.

The CDR3 DNA follows: TGTGCCAGCAGTTACTCTGGAGCTAGCGCACAAGAGACCCAGTACTTC. It codes for CASSYSGASAQETQYF. The chain joins TRBV6-5 to TRBJ2-5; D is perhaps TRBD2 (6 bases). Trimming took 0 bases from V and 2 from J, leaving 13 bases between them. CDR3 length: 16 residues. Germline CDR1 reads MNHEY; CDR2 reads SVGAGI.

The chain couples TRBV15 to TRBJ2-1; D is undetermined. Trimming stripped 8 bases from V and 4 bases from J, with 9 bases between. The CDR3 runs 12 residues. The germline V gene has CDR1 LNHNV and CDR2 YYDKDF (reference sequence). As DNA, the CDR3 is TGTGCCACCCTAGACCGATACAATGAGCAGTTCTTC. This codes for CATLDRYNEQFF.

This clone was counted a single time. J is TRBJ1-3 and V is TRBV10-3; D ambiguous. CDR1 ENHRY and CDR2 SYGVKD come from the germline V gene. Trimming removed 5 bases at V and 3 bases at J, with 8 bases between. The CDR3 runs 13 residues. The CDR3 coding sequence is TGTGCCATCAGTTCCATCAGTGGAAACACCATATATTTT. It codes for CAISSISGNTIYF.